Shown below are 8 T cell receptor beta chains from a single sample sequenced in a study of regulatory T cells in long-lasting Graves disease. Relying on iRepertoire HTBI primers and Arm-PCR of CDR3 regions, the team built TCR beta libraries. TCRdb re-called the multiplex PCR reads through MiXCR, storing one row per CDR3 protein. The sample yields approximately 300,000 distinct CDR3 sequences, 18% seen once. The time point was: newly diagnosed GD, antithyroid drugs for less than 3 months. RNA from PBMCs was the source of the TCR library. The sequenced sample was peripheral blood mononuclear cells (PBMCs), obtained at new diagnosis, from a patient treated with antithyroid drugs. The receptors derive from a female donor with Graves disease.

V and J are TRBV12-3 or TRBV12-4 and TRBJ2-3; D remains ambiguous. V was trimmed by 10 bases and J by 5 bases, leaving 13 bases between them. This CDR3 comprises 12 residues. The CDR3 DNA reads TGTGCCACACAATGGGGATTAGATACGCAGTATTTT. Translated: CATQWGLDTQYF.

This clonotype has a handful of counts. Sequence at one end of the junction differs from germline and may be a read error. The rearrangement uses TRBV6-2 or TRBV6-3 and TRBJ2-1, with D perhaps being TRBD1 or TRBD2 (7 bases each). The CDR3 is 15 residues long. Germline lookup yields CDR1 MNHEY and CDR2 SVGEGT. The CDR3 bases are TGTGCCAGCAGCAGGGAGGGGGCCACCTACAATGAGCAGCTCTTC. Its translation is CASSREGATYNEQLF.

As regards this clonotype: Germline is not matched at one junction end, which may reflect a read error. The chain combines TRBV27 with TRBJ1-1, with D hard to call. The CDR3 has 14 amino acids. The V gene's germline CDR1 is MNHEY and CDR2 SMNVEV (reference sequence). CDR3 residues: CASSLMAGNTGAFF. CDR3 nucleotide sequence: TGTGCCAGCAGTTTAATGGCAGGCAACACTGGAGCTTTCTTT.

The CDR3 sequence: CSASRFTSGRAPDTQYF. The CDR3 DNA reads as TGCAGTGCTAGCCGATTTACTAGCGGGAGGGCCCCAGATACGCAGTATTTT. The V and J genes are TRBV20-1 and TRBJ2-3, with TRBD2 matching over 13 bases. Germline CDR1 DFQATT, CDR2 SNEGSKA (reference sequence). The CDR3 sequence is 17 residues long. V trimming: 3 bases; J trimming: 4 bases; junction bases outside the gene matches: 10.

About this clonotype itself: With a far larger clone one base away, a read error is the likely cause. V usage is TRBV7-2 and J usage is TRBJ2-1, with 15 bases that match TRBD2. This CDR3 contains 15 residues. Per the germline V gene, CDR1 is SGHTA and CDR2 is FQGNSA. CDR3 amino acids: CASSPGLAGGSEQFF. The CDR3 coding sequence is TGCGCCAGCAGCCCGGGACTAGCGGGAGGCAGTGAGCAGTTCTTC. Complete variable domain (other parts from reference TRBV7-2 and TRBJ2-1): GAGVSQSPSNKVTEKGKDVELRCDPISGHTALYWYRQSLGQGLEFLIYFQGNSAPDKSGLPSDRFSAERTGGSVSTLTIQRTQQEDSAVYLCASSPGLAGGSEQFFGPGTRLTVL.

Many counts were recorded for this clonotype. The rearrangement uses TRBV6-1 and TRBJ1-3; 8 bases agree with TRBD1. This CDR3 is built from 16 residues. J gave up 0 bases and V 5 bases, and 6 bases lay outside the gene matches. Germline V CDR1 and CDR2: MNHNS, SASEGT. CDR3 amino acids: CASSLGTGASGNTIYF. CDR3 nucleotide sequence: TGTGCCAGCAGTCTTGGGACAGGCGCCTCTGGAAACACCATATATTTT.

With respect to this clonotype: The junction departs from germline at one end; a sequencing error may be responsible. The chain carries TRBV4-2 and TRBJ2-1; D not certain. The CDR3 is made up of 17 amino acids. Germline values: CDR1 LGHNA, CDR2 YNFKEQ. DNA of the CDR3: TGTGCCAGCAGCCAAGATAATAGTCCGTACGAGACGAGTTTGTTGGTCTTC. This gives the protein CASSQDNSPYETSLLVF.

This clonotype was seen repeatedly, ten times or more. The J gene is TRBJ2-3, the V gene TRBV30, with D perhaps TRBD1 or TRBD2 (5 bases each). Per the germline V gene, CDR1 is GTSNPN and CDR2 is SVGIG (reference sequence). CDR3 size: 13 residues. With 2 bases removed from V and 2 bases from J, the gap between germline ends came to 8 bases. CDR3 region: CAWSRGTTDTQYF. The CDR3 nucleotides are TGTGCCTGGAGTCGAGGGACCACAGATACGCAGTATTTT.